The 9 T cell receptor beta chains below come from one sample, sequenced in a study of blood T cell repertoires in COVID-19 (TCRdb year 2020). Libraries were made using the immunoSEQ multiplex PCR assay. The source is immuneACCESS, and TCRdb retained only in-frame sequences with V and J called. Part of the clones is not carried over; for the studies checked, unresolved V genes explain less than half of this, and the remainder is unexplained. Recorded for this sample are a few hundred thousand clones; approximately 85% of them occurred a single time. Under 8% of the sample is in the top ten clones. The sample consisted of PBMCs or T cells enriched from blood (not recorded which). These receptors were obtained from a woman between 50 and 59 years old who had been exposed to COVID-19.

The chain employs TRBV19 and TRBJ1-4, with a tentative D call TRBD1 (6 bases). The CDR3 runs 15 residues. V dropped 4 bases and J dropped 5 bases, with 14 bases sitting between them. Germline V gene sequence: CDR1 LNHDA, CDR2 SQIVND (reference sequence). CDR3 sequence (DNA): TGTGCCAGTAGTAATACAGGGTCAGGGAATGAAAAACTGTTTTTT. This encodes CASSNTGSGNEKLFF.

This chain joins TRBV5-1 and TRBJ2-5; 9 positions match TRBD1. In germline, CDR1 is SGHRS, CDR2 YFSETQ. The ends lost 3 bases at V and 5 bases at J; junction bases unmatched: 5. CDR3 length equals 14 residues. CDR3 in DNA: TGCGCCAGCAGCTCCGGGACAGGGCTGGAGACCCAGTACTTC. It encodes CASSSGTGLETQYF.

This clone was seen only a few times. V is TRBV11-2 and J is TRBJ1-1, with D uncertain. The V end lost 2 bases, the J end lost 4 bases, and 11 bases lay between the germline ends. Germline V gene lookup returns CDR1 SGHAT and CDR2 FQNNGV. CDR3 length equals 14 residues. The CDR3 sequence: CASSLKLGGTEAFF. CDR3 in DNA: TGTGCCAGCAGCTTAAAGCTAGGAGGCACTGAAGCTTTCTTT.

This clone was observed a handful of times. V and J are TRBV2 and TRBJ1-2; a possible D gene is TRBD1 (6 bases). Between the trimmed V and J ends, which lost 8 bases and 1 base, there was a span of 8 bases. Germline CDR1 SNHLY, CDR2 FYNNEI. CDR3 length equals 12 residues. CDR3 sequence (DNA): TGTGCCAGCGACAGGCTTAACTATGGCTACACCTTC. Protein: CASDRLNYGYTF.

The rearrangement joins TRBV3-1 (or the pseudogene TRBV3-2) to TRBJ1-2; D unresolved. This CDR3 contains 11 residues. V lost 4 bases and J lost 4, with 4 bases in between. Germline V gene lookup returns CDR1 LGHDT and CDR2 YNNKEL (reference sequence). For the CDR3, the DNA is TGTGCCAGCAGCCGGCTCTATGGCTACACCTTC. It specifies CASSRLYGYTF.

The V gene is TRBV15, the J gene TRBJ2-2, with D tentatively TRBD1 (6 bases). The V gene's germline CDR1 is LNHNV and CDR2 YYDKDF (reference sequence). V was cut by 0 bases and J by 1 base, with 6 bases left in between. CDR3 length: 15 amino acids. The CDR3 DNA reads as TGTGCCACCAGCAGAGAGGGACAGAACACCGGGGAGCTGTTTTTT. This encodes CATSREGQNTGELFF.

This sequence joins TRBV28 and TRBJ2-1, with 7 bases identical to TRBD2. CDR3 length: 16 amino acids. Germline V lookup: CDR1 MDHEN, CDR2 SYDVKM. J was trimmed by 3 bases and V by 5 bases; bases with no gene match: 10. The CDR3 DNA sequence: TGTGCCAGCAGTCCACTCGGAGGGAGGGACTACAATGAGCAGTTCTTC. It specifies CASSPLGGRDYNEQFF.

The rearrangement joins TRBV5-1 to TRBJ1-5; D gene ambiguous. Germline CDR1 is SGHRS and CDR2 is YFSETQ. This CDR3 comprises 15 residues. V was pared by 0 bases and J by 7 bases, with 14 bases between. The CDR3 here is CASSLDGGIEQPQHF. DNA for the CDR3: TGCGCCAGCAGCTTGGATGGAGGAATTGAACAGCCCCAGCATTTT. Looking up the rest from reference TRBV5-1 and TRBJ1-5 gives the full variable domain: KAGVTQTPRYLIKTRGQQVTLSCSPISGHRSVSWYQQTPGQGLQFLFEYFSETQRNKGNFPGRFSGRQFSNSRSEMNVSTLELGDSALYLCASSLDGGIEQPQHFGDGTRLSIL.

The rearrangement joins TRBV5-1 to TRBJ1-4; tentative D call: TRBD1 (5 bases). The CDR3 totals 16 residues. Trimming took off 1 base at V and 0 bases at J, with 10 bases between the two ends. In germline, CDR1 is SGHRS, CDR2 YFSETQ. CDR3 protein: CASSLSGAATNEKLFF. CDR3 coding DNA: TGCGCCAGCAGCTTGAGTGGGGCCGCAACTAATGAAAAACTGTTTTTT.